This T cell receptor (beta chain) was identified during a study of shared clonotypes between healthy human individuals. CDR1 and CDR2 (germline): SSHAT, FNYEAQ (reference sequence). V shed 5 bases and J shed 4 bases, with 14 bases lying between them. The CDR3 length is 14 residues. Per the original methods: As immunoSEQ supplied junction-only sequences (without quality scores), filtering differed. Produced via immunoSEQ multiplex PCR; TCRdb's table is partial and in-frame only. V and J calls and clone size come straight from that table; D and trimming were deduced from the DNA. The table has about half a million clones, over 70% seen once.

The sequence was obtained from a woman between 40 and 50 years old in good health. Some clones in this sample may be carry-over from other donors' samples. V and J are TRBV7-7 and TRBJ2-5; weak D call: TRBD2 (5 bases). The sample taken for sequencing was PBMCs. CDR3 sequence (DNA): TGTGCCAGCAGCACACTAGGAGTAGGAGAGACCCAGTACTTC. Amino acids: CASSTLGVGETQYF.